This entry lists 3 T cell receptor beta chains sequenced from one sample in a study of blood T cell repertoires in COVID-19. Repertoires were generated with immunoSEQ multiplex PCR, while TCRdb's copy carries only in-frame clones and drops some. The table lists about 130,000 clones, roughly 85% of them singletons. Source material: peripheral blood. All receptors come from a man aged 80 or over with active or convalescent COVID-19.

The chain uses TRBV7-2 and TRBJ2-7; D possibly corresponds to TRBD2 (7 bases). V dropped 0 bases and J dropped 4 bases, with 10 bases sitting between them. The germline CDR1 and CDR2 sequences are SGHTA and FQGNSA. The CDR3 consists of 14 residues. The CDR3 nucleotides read TGTGCCAGCAGCTTAGCGGGGGGGCGGTACGAGCAGTACTTC. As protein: CASSLAGGRYEQYF.

The CDR3 bases are TGTGCCAGCAGTACCTCTAGCGGGAACTACGAGCAGTACTTC. This codes for CASSTSSGNYEQYF. This sequence joins TRBV6-2 or TRBV6-3 and TRBJ2-7, with 9 bases that match TRBD2. The CDR3 has 14 amino acids. CDR1 is MNHEY and CDR2 is SVGEGT in the germline V gene. After removal of 5 bases from V and 3 bases from J, the junction contained 5 bases not matched to a gene.

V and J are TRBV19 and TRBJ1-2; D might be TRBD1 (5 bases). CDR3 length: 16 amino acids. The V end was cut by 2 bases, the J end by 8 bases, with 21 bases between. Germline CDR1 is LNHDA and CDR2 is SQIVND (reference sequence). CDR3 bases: TGTGCCAGTAGTATAAGGGCGGAGGGGCGCCGCGAGGGCTACACCTTC. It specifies CASSIRAEGRREGYTF.